This is a list of T cell receptor beta chains from one sample in a study of T cell changes during pregnancy in multiple sclerosis. The protocol was immunoSEQ multiplex PCR, while the TCRdb copy is restricted to in-frame clones and leaves out a portion. The table lists roughly 110,000 clones, about 89% of them singletons. Sequenced here: peripheral blood, sampled before pregnancy. The receptors were gathered from a female donor with multiple sclerosis, enrolled in a pregnancy study. CDR3s include the opening cysteine and the closing phenylalanine or tryptophan. The order of the fields is D gene, J gene, V gene, clone size, CDR3 DNA, CDR3 protein. D genes are given only for firm matches. Clone size is stated in some rows and not others, as once, few, many or a class when expanded.

>TRBD2|TRBJ2-3|TRBV6-4|-
TGTGCCAGCAGTGACTCTAGCGGGGGGGCCGATACGCAGTATTTT
CASSDSSGGADTQYF
>TRBD1|TRBJ2-6|TRBV4-1|-
TGCGCCAGCAGCCCGGGACAGGCGATCTCTGGGGCCAACGTCCTGACTTTC
CASSPGQAISGANVLTF
>TRBD1|TRBJ1-1|TRBV11-2|-
TGTGCCAGCAGCCCGACAGGGCCTGAAGCTTTCTTT
CASSPTGPEAFF
>-|TRBJ2-2|TRBV5-4|-
TGTGCCAGCAGCTTAAATACAGGGGGGGACACCGGGGAGCTGTTTTTT
CASSLNTGGDTGELFF
>TRBD1|TRBJ1-1|TRBV11-3|-
TGTGCCAGCACCCCGGGACAGGGGGGAACTGAAGCTTTCTTT
CASTPGQGGTEAFF
>TRBD1|TRBJ1-3|TRBV7-6|-
TGTGCCAGCAGCCCGTCGACAGGGGCTGGAAACACCATATATTTT
CASSPSTGAGNTIYF
>-|TRBJ2-7|TRBV18|-
TGTGCCAGCTCACGGGGCGGGGACTTCTACGAGCAGTACTTC
CASSRGGDFYEQYF
>TRBD1|TRBJ2-7|TRBV9|-
TGTGCCAGCAGCCCGGACAGGCTTTCCTCCTACGAGCAGTACTTC
CASSPDRLSSYEQYF
>-|TRBJ2-3|TRBV5-1|-
TGCGCCAGCAGCTGGGACACTAGCACAGATACGCAGTATTTT
CASSWDTSTDTQYF
>TRBD2|TRBJ2-7|TRBV28|-
TGTGCCAGCAGTCAACCGGGACTAGCGGGCTACGAGCAGTACTTC
CASSQPGLAGYEQYF
>-|TRBJ1-2|TRBV7-9|-
TGTGCCAGCAGCTTGGGCAGGGCTAAGGATGGCTACACCTTC
CASSLGRAKDGYTF
>TRBD2|TRBJ2-3|TRBV4-1|-
TGCGCCAGCAGCCAAGGTAGGAGTAGCGGGCCCACAGATACGCAGTATTTT
CASSQGRSSGPTDTQYF
>TRBD2|TRBJ2-7|TRBV29-1|-
TGCAGCGTTGAAGGAGGTAGCGGGACGGCCGGGGAGCAGTACTTC
CSVEGGSGTAGEQYF
>TRBD1|TRBJ2-3|TRBV5-1|-
TGCGCCAGCGGCTTGGCAGGGGGCGGGAAAGGGACAGATACGCAGTATTTT
CASGLAGGGKGTDTQYF
>-|TRBJ1-3|TRBV30|once
TGTGCCTGGAGTCCCTGGACAGACTCTGGAAACACCATATATTTT
CAWSPWTDSGNTIYF
>TRBD2|TRBJ2-3|TRBV5-6|-
TGTGCCAGCAGCTTGGAACTAGCGGGGGGGGGAGCGCAGTATTTT
CASSLELAGGGAQYF
>TRBD1|TRBJ2-2|TRBV11-2|-
TGTGCCAGCAGCTTACGGGCAGGGGGATTCACCGGGGAGCTGTTTTTT
CASSLRAGGFTGELFF
>TRBD1|TRBJ2-1|TRBV2|-
TGTGCCAGCAGTGAACCAGGGGGCCCGGACCTCGATGAGCAGTTCTTC
CASSEPGGPDLDEQFF
>-|TRBJ2-7|TRBV28|few
TGTGCCAGCAGCTTCGAGTCCTACGAGCAGTACTTC
CASSFESYEQYF
>-|TRBJ1-1|TRBV9|-
TGTGCCAGCAGCGTAGGGCAGGGTATGAACACTGAAGCTTTCTTT
CASSVGQGMNTEAFF
>TRBD2|TRBJ2-7|TRBV11-3|-
TGTGCCAGCAGCCAGCCTAGCGGGGGGCTGATGAGCTCCTACGAGCAGTACTTC
CASSQPSGGLMSSYEQYF
>-|TRBJ1-3|TRBV7-3|-
TGTGCCAGCAGCGACCCAGGGACTGGAAACACCATATATTTT
CASSDPGTGNTIYF
>-|TRBJ2-7|TRBV29-1|once
TGCAGCGTTGAAGATCTTTCCTACGAGCAGTACTTC
CSVEDLSYEQYF
>TRBD1|TRBJ1-5|TRBV11-3|few
TGTGCCAGCAGCGTGACAGGGGATCAGCCCCAGCATTTT
CASSVTGDQPQHF
>-|TRBJ1-2|TRBV2|-
TGTGCCAGCAGTGTTGAGACAAACTATGGCTACACCTTC
CASSVETNYGYTF
>TRBD1|TRBJ1-2|TRBV6-1|-
TGTGCCAGCACAATGACAGGGACCGGCTATGGCTACACCTTC
CASTMTGTGYGYTF
>-|TRBJ2-3|TRBV21-1|once
TGTGCCAGCAGCCCACCTTTGGGGACTAGCGGTCCCCTGGCCCCAGATACGCAGTATTTT
CASSPPLGTSGPLAPDTQYF
>-|TRBJ2-3|TRBV5-5|-
TGTGCCAGCAGCTTCTACCAGACATTCACAGATACGCAGTATTTT
CASSFYQTFTDTQYF
>-|TRBJ2-3|TRBV6-1|-
TGTGCCAGCAGTGTCGGCGGGGGCACAGATACGCAGTATTTT
CASSVGGGTDTQYF
>-|TRBJ2-5|TRBV30|-
TGTGCCTACACCGGGTCTCAAGAGACCCAGTACTTC
CAYTGSQETQYF
>-|TRBJ1-1|TRBV9|-
TGTGCCAGCAGCGCCGGACAGCCTGACACTGAAGCTTTCTTT
CASSAGQPDTEAFF
>TRBD1|TRBJ2-7|TRBV7-9|-
TGTGCCAGCAGCTTAGGGACAGGGGGCCTCTACGAGCAGTACTTC
CASSLGTGGLYEQYF
>TRBD2|TRBJ2-5|TRBV27|-
TGTGCCAGCAGTTTAACTAGCGGGAGGTGGGGGAAGACCCAGTACTTC
CASSLTSGRWGKTQYF
>TRBD2|TRBJ2-7|TRBV7-2|-
TGTGCCAGCAGCTTAGGAGCGGGGGGGTACGACGAGCAGTACTTC
CASSLGAGGYDEQYF
>-|TRBJ2-5|TRBV2|-
TGTGCCAGCAGTGAAGACAGGGATGAGGAGACCCAGTACTTC
CASSEDRDEETQYF
>TRBD1|TRBJ1-5|TRBV7-9|-
TGTGCCAGCAGCTTACAGACAGGGCCCCACCCTCAGCCCCAGCATTTT
CASSLQTGPHPQPQHF
>-|TRBJ1-2|TRBV5-5|-
TGTGCCAGCAGCTTGTCGGGGATATATGGCTACACCTTC
CASSLSGIYGYTF
>TRBD2|TRBJ2-3|TRBV15|-
TGTGCCACCGGACTAGCGGGGTTGTTAGATACGCAGTATTTT
CATGLAGLLDTQYF
>-|TRBJ2-5|TRBV5-1|-
TGCGCCAGCAGCTCACAGGCATTGGAAGAGACCCAGTACTTC
CASSSQALEETQYF
>TRBD2|TRBJ2-2|TRBV19|-
TGTGCCAGTAGTATACTACCCGGGGGGGCCACCGGGGAGCTGTTTTTT
CASSILPGGATGELFF
>TRBD1|TRBJ1-2|TRBV5-1|-
TGCGCCAGCACACGGCAGGGGGGTGGCTACACCTTC
CASTRQGGGYTF
>TRBD1|TRBJ1-5|TRBV7-2|-
TGTGCCAGCAGCTTAGGAACAGGGGGCCGAAATCAGCCCCAGCATTTT
CASSLGTGGRNQPQHF
>TRBD1|TRBJ1-5|TRBV28|-
TGTGCCAGCAGTCCTCCGACAGGGACTAATCAGCCCCAGCATTTT
CASSPPTGTNQPQHF
>-|TRBJ2-7|TRBV4-3|-
TGCGCCAGCAGCCAAGGGCAGGGTCTCTACGAGCAGTACTTC
CASSQGQGLYEQYF
>TRBD2|TRBJ2-1|TRBV5-6|-
TGTGCCAGCAGCTTTCAACAGCGGGGATACAATGAGCAGTTCTTC
CASSFQQRGYNEQFF
>TRBD2|TRBJ2-7|TRBV30|-
TGTGCCCGTACAACCAGCGGGGGGGCTTACGAGCAGTACTTC
CARTTSGGAYEQYF
>-|TRBJ2-7|TRBV19|-
TGTGCCAGTAGTGCCACCAGGGGCTACGAGCAGTACTTC
CASSATRGYEQYF
>TRBD1|TRBJ1-5|TRBV28|-
TGTGCCAGCAGTTTGGAACCGGGACAGGGAGGCCTGGTGGGATATAGCAATCAGCCCCAGCATTTT
CASSLEPGQGGLVGYSNQPQHF
>-|TRBJ2-1|TRBV14|-
TGTGCCAGCAGCCAAGATACCGCGCACCTGGAGCAGTTCTTC
CASSQDTAHLEQFF
>TRBD2|TRBJ2-3|TRBV7-3|-
TGTGCCAGCAGCCCTATAGCGGGAGGGGCGACAGATACGCAGTATTTT
CASSPIAGGATDTQYF
>TRBD1|TRBJ1-1|TRBV19|-
TGTGCCAGTACCACGAAGGGGGGACAGGGGACTTATGCTTTCTTT
CASTTKGGQGTYAFF
>TRBD1|TRBJ1-2|TRBV19|-
TGTGCCAGTAGTCGACCCGGACAGGGTTATTCTGGTGGCTACACCTTC
CASSRPGQGYSGGYTF
>-|TRBJ2-1|TRBV2|-
TGTGCCAGCAGTGGCGGCCGAAGCTCCTACAATGAGCAGTTCTTC
CASSGGRSSYNEQFF
>-|TRBJ1-1|TRBV28|-
TGTGCCAGCTCCAGAAACACTGAAGCTTTCTTT
CASSRNTEAFF
>TRBD2|TRBJ2-7|TRBV18|-
TGTGCCAGCTCGCAGGCGGGAGAGCCCTACGAGCAGTACTTC
CASSQAGEPYEQYF